This T cell receptor beta chain was identified during a study of blood T cells in healthy people across ages. Across the whole study: Template switching retrieved approximately one barcoded beta molecule for each two T cells. General study findings and limits: TCR beta diversity per million T cells fell roughly linearly with age. The study could not conclusively compare naive and antigen-experienced cells, given its unsorted PBMCs.

Primed by a sample-barcoded 5' primer and a J-beta primer mix, a second PCR proceeded for about 6 to 12 cycles. Each of the cDNA molecules was tagged by a template-switch adaptor with 12 random nucleotides. TCRdb re-derived calls from the 5' RACE reads in MiXCR, one entry per CDR3 protein. The top ten clones hold 10% to 12% of a sample with about 1.6 million distinct CDR3 sequences, about 32% of them seen once. Looked up from germline, CDR1 is SGHVS and CDR2 is FNYEAQ. This CDR3 contains 17 residues. Trimming removed 1 base from V and 5 bases from J, with 20 bases in between. This clonotype showed up just a few times. Its antigen is as yet unknown.

This TCR was sampled from a woman aged 25 to 45 in good health. The chain recombines TRBV7-6 with TRBJ2-5, with D perhaps TRBD2 (7 bases). The sample was blood. The chain's CDR3 is CASSLVAPMGGLETQYF. The CDR3 DNA follows: TGTGCCAGCAGCTTAGTGGCCCCTATGGGGGGGCTTGAGACCCAGTACTTC.